This TCR beta chain derives from a study of blood T cell repertoires in COVID-19. The overall study: PBMCs, B-cell-depleted T cells, or T cells provided the cDNA or gDNA that made up the material.

The CDR3 is 15 amino acids. After removal of 5 bases from V and 11 bases from J, the junction contained 14 bases not matched to a gene. Germline V gives CDR1 SGHTA, CDR2 FQGNSA. Libraries were prepared by immunoSEQ multiplex PCR; TCRdb keeps only in-frame clonotypes and omits some of them. Of some 110,000 clones listed, around 80% are singletons. This clonotype was obtained from a woman in her 70s with acute or convalescent COVID-19. This chain uses TRBV7-2 with TRBJ2-3, with 9 nucleotides matching TRBD2. The sequenced sample was peripheral blood. DNA for the CDR3: TGTGCCAGCAGCCTGGGACTAGCCCCCGGTCAATTGCAGTATTTT. This translates into CASSLGLAPGQLQYF.